This T cell receptor beta chain was sequenced for a study of blood T cell repertoires in COVID-19. Across the study: The analysed material was cDNA or gDNA that came from T cells, B-cell-depleted T cells, or PBMCs.

The CDR3 runs 12 residues. Trimming pared 10 bases from V and 5 bases from J, leaving 14 bases between. Germline V gene lookup returns CDR1 ENHRY and CDR2 SYGVKD. This table comes from immunoSEQ multiplex PCR, and its TCRdb copy is limited to in-frame clones, with some not included. The data hold around 200,000 clones, with 75% to 90% observed a single time. This study enrolled people aged 18 to 89 from about two dozen US geographic areas. Grouping used clinical history reported by participants in a survey and questionnaire. This sequence was found in a man aged 35 to 55 who had recovered from COVID-19. Sequenced input: PBMCs or T cells enriched from blood (not recorded which). V usage is TRBV10-3 and J usage is TRBJ1-1; tentative D call: TRBD1 (6 bases). CDR3 nucleotide sequence: TGTGCCACCAAACAGGGAGGGACTGAAGCTTTCTTT. Its protein product is CATKQGGTEAFF.